This TCR beta chain was recorded in a study of shared clonotypes between healthy human individuals. Trimming took off 4 bases at V and 10 bases at J, with 17 bases between the two ends. CDR3 length equals 14 residues. Germline CDR1 and CDR2: GTSNPN and SVGIG (reference sequence). TCRdb keeps only in-frame clones here, not all; method: immunoSEQ multiplex PCR. The profile shows about 2,500,000 clones, 90% to 95% of them singletons. The chain carries TRBV30 and TRBJ1-6; D perhaps matches TRBD1 (6 bases). This clonotype was sampled from a man between 18 and 29 years old in good health. Sequenced input: naive CD4+ T cells sorted from blood. Subset denoted: CD45RA+ positively selected. CDR3 nucleotides: TGTGCCTGGAATAAAGGGGGAAGGGGCTCACCCCTCCACTTT. The encoded protein is CAWNKGGRGSPLHF.